This is a list of T cell receptor beta chains from one sample in a study of identical twins. TCRdb passed the 5' RACE reads through MiXCR, listing each CDR3 protein once. The table records about 920,000 distinct CDR3 sequences, about 12% of them present only once. Separately, the same data were catalogued under a study of yellow fever vaccine responses in identical twins.

Sequenced material: PBMCs. All receptors come from a young woman in good health. Each CDR3 is given with its conserved first and last residue. A D gene is named only where the DNA matches it firmly. Where a row states a size, it is once, few, many or the class of an expanded clone; other rows omit it.

clone size	V gene	D gene	J gene	CDR3 protein	CDR3 DNA
-	TRBV11-2	-	TRBJ1-6	CASSLEIWNSPLHF	TGTGCCAGCAGCTTAGAAATTTGGAATTCACCCCTCCACTTT
-	TRBV12-3/TRBV12-4	-	TRBJ1-1	CASSFGVGLAAFF	TGTGCCAGCAGTTTCGGAGTGGGGTTGGCCGCTTTCTTT
many	TRBV4-2	-	TRBJ1-5	CASSQEGTIGNQPQHF	TGTGCCAGCAGCCAAGAAGGGACAATCGGCAATCAGCCCCAGCATTTT
many	TRBV12-3/TRBV12-4	TRBD2	TRBJ2-1	CASSSLAGFDNEQFF	TGTGCCAGCAGCTCACTAGCGGGGTTTGACAATGAGCAGTTCTTC
many	TRBV5-6	TRBD2	TRBJ2-1	CASSLARLAETYNEQFF	TGTGCCAGCAGCTTGGCACGACTAGCGGAAACCTACAATGAGCAGTTCTTC
-	TRBV9	TRBD1	TRBJ2-5	CASSMGQGEETQYF	TGTGCCAGCAGCATGGGACAGGGAGAAGAGACCCAGTACTTC
few	TRBV28	TRBD1	TRBJ1-1	CASRQTGDMMEAFF	TGTGCCAGCAGGCAGACAGGGGATATGATGGAAGCTTTCTTT
many	TRBV6-2/TRBV6-3	-	TRBJ1-6	CASSGGTYNSPLHF	TGTGCCAGCTCTGGGGGGACCTATAATTCACCCCTCCACTTT
few	TRBV12-3/TRBV12-4	TRBD2	TRBJ2-1	CASSLSWASGTYNEQFF	TGTGCCAGCAGTTTGTCTTGGGCTAGCGGTACCTACAATGAGCAGTTCTTC
-	TRBV5-1	-	TRBJ2-3	CASRGPSDTQYF	TGCGCCAGCAGGGGGCCCTCGGATACGCAGTATTTT
-	TRBV19	TRBD2	TRBJ2-1	CASSIAPPGTSQGEQFF	TGTGCCAGTAGTATAGCCCCACCCGGGACTAGTCAGGGTGAGCAGTTCTTC
few	TRBV7-9	-	TRBJ2-1	CASSATTYNEQFF	TGTGCCAGCAGCGCGACAACCTACAATGAGCAGTTCTTC
-	TRBV4-2	TRBD1	TRBJ1-5	CASSQGTGTDPYQPQHF	TGTGCCAGCAGCCAAGGAACCGGGACAGACCCTTATCAGCCCCAGCATTTT
-	TRBV14	TRBD2	TRBJ2-1	CASSQELRTSGRAEGSYNEQFF	TGTGCCAGCAGCCAAGAACTACGGACTAGCGGGAGGGCCGAAGGATCCTACAATGAGCAGTTCTTC
few	TRBV7-9	TRBD2	TRBJ2-2	CASSFSTSVGFTGELFF	TGTGCCAGCAGCTTCTCGACTAGCGTCGGGTTCACCGGGGAGCTGTTTTTT
few	TRBV5-1	-	TRBJ1-4	CASSLDQGTSEKLFF	TGCGCCAGCAGCTTGGATCAGGGTACTAGCGAAAAACTGTTTTTT
few	TRBV9	TRBD1	TRBJ2-3	CASSVSGTGLPDTQYF	TGTGCCAGCAGCGTCTCCGGGACAGGCCTTCCAGATACGCAGTATTTT
-	TRBV29-1	-	TRBJ2-7	CSVRLLTYEQYF	TGCAGCGTTAGGCTGCTAACCTACGAGCAGTACTTC
-	TRBV5-8	-	TRBJ2-7	CASSPPGTISYEQYF	TGTGCCAGCAGCCCACCCGGGACGATTTCCTACGAGCAGTACTTC
few	TRBV18	TRBD1	TRBJ2-1	CASSPPGDRGGNEQFF	TGTGCCAGCTCACCCCCAGGGGACAGGGGAGGCAATGAGCAGTTCTTC
-	TRBV5-1	-	TRBJ1-1	CASSLHSDMNTEAFF	TGCGCCAGCAGCTTACACAGCGATATGAACACTGAAGCTTTCTTT
few	TRBV10-3	-	TRBJ2-1	CAISESIEQFF	TGTGCCATCAGTGAGTCAATTGAGCAGTTCTTC
few	TRBV20-1	-	TRBJ2-3	CSAAGDRGTDTQYF	TGCAGTGCTGCAGGGGATAGAGGCACAGATACGCAGTATTTT
few	TRBV7-9	-	TRBJ2-5	CASSHREMGSETQYF	TGTGCCAGCAGCCACCGGGAAATGGGGTCCGAGACCCAGTACTTC
few	TRBV14	-	TRBJ2-7	CASSQKPYEQYF	TGTGCCAGCAGCCAAAAGCCCTACGAGCAGTACTTC
few	TRBV9	TRBD2	TRBJ2-3	CASSPVAGGSDTQYF	TGTGCCAGCAGCCCCGTAGCGGGGGGGTCAGATACGCAGTATTTT
few	TRBV4-1	-	TRBJ1-2	CASSQGRLEGYTF	TGCGCCAGCAGCCAAGGTCGGTTAGAAGGCTACACCTTC
-	TRBV18	-	TRBJ2-7	CASSPPVGYEQYF	TGTGCCAGCTCACCACCGGTTGGATACGAGCAGTACTTC
-	TRBV12-3/TRBV12-4	TRBD1	TRBJ2-1	CASSPPGGYYNEQFF	TGTGCCAGCAGTCCCCCAGGGGGCTACTACAATGAGCAGTTCTTC
few	TRBV25-1	-	TRBJ2-3	CASSGPHGTQYF	TGTGCCAGCAGTGGGCCACATGGAACGCAGTATTTT